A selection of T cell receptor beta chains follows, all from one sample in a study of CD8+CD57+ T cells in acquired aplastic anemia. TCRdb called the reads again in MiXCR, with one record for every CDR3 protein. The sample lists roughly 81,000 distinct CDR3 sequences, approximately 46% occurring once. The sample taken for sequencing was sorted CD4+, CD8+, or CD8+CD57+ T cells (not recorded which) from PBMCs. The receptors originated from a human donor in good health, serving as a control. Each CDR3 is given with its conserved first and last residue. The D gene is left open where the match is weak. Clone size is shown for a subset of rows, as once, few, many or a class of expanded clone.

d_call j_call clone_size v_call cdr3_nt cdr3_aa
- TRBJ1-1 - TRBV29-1 TGCAGCGTTGGGGGGTTCACTGAAGCTTTCTTT CSVGGFTEAFF
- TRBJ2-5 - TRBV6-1 TGTGCCAGCAGTGACAGGGACACCGGGGAGACCCAGTACTTC CASSDRDTGETQYF
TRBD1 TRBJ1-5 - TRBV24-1 TGTGCCACCAGTGATCCAAGCGGGACAGTAATGGAGCCCCAGCATTTT CATSDPSGTVMEPQHF
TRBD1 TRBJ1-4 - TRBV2 TGTGCCAGCAGTCGACAGGGGGAAGAACTGTTTTTT CASSRQGEELFF
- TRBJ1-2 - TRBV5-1 TGCGCCAGCAAGGCAGGGGTGGACTATGGCTACACCTTC CASKAGVDYGYTF
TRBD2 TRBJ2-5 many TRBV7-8 TGTGCCAGCAGCTTCGGGACTAGCGGGGGACCGGGAGAGACCCAGTACTTC CASSFGTSGGPGETQYF
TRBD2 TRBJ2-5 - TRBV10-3 TGTGCCGTCAGTGATGGGCGGGGGAGCCAAGAGACCCAGTACTTC CAVSDGRGSQETQYF
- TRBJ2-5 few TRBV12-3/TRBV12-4 TGTGCCATCAGTGAAACACACGACAACGATCCGGTTTCGGAGACCCAGTACTTC CAISETHDNDPVSETQYF
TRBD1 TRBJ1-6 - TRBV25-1 TGTGCCACGAACAGGGGCGGTAATTCACCCCTCCACTTT CATNRGGNSPLHF
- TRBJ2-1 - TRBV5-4 TGTGCCAGCAGCTTGTTGTCGAGCGGAACCTACAATGAGCAGTTCTTC CASSLLSSGTYNEQFF
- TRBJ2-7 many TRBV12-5 TGTGCTAGTGCGCCCTTCGGAGCGGGCTACGAGCAGTACTTC CASAPFGAGYEQYF
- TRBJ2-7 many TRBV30 TGTGCCTGGAGAGGTGGGGCGGGAAACGAGCAGTACTTC CAWRGGAGNEQYF
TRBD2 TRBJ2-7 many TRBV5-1 TGCGCCAGCAGCTTGGGCCCCGGGACTAGCGGCGAGCAGTACTTC CASSLGPGTSGEQYF
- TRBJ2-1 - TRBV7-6 TGTGCCAGCAGCACACGTCAGGGGCGAAGTTACAATGAGCAGTTCTTC CASSTRQGRSYNEQFF
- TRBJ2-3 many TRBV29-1 TGCAGCGTTGAAGATCGTGATCACACAGATACGCAGTATTTT CSVEDRDHTDTQYF
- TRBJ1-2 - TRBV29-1 TGCAGCGTTGAACGCAGGGCGAATAACTATGGCTACACCTTC CSVERRANNYGYTF
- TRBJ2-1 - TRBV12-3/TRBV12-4 TGTGCCAGCAGTTTAGCCTTCTACAATGAGCAGTTCTTC CASSLAFYNEQFF
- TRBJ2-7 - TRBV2 TGTGCCAGCAGTGCGTCGGGAGACTACGAGCAGTACTTC CASSASGDYEQYF
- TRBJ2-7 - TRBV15 TGTGCCACCAGCAGAGAACCAGGGCGCGAGCAGTACTTC CATSREPGREQYF
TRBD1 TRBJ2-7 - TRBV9 TGTGCCAGCAGCGAGGGACAGGGAATATCCTACGAGCAGTACTTC CASSEGQGISYEQYF
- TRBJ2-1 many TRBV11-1 TGTGCCAGCAGCTCATCCTTGGCTCCTGACAACAATGAGCAGTTCTTC CASSSSLAPDNNEQFF
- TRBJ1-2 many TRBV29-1 TGCAGCATCGAGAAAGGGATGGGTCCCAACTATGGCTACACCTTC CSIEKGMGPNYGYTF
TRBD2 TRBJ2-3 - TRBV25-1 TGTGCCAGCAGACCCCTTCGGTCAGCGGGGGAAACTAGCACAGATACGCAGTATTTT CASRPLRSAGETSTDTQYF
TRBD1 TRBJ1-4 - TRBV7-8 TGTGCCAGCAGCTTAGGACAGGGATCGGGTGAAAAACTGTTTTTT CASSLGQGSGEKLFF
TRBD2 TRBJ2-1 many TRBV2 TGTGCCAGCAGTGAAACAAGACTAGCGGCGGACAATGAGCAGTTCTTC CASSETRLAADNEQFF
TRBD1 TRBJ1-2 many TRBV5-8 TGTGCCAGCAGCTTGGTACAGGGGGGCTACACCTTC CASSLVQGGYTF
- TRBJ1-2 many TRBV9 TGTGCCAGCAGCGTAAGAGTGGAGGGTTCCAGCTATGGCTACACCTTC CASSVRVEGSSYGYTF
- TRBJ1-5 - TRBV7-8 TGTGCCAGCAGCCCCAGGGACACTTCAAATCAGCCCCAGCATTTT CASSPRDTSNQPQHF
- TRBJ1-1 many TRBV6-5 TGTGCCAGCAGTTACCTCAGGGGTACTGGGACTGAAGCTTTCTTT CASSYLRGTGTEAFF
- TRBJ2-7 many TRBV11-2 TGTGCCAGCAGCTTAGATGGCAGGGGTCTTCGGAAGGAGCAGTACTTC CASSLDGRGLRKEQYF
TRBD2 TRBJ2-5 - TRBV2 TGTGCCAGCAGTTTCTTAGCGGGCACTCAAGAGACCCAGTACTTC CASSFLAGTQETQYF
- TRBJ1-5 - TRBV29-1 TGCAGCGTTTTGTCGGATACTAATAGCAATCAGCCCCAGCATTTT CSVLSDTNSNQPQHF
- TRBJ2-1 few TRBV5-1 TGCGCCAGCAGCTTGTTAGACAATGAGCAGTTCTTC CASSLLDNEQFF
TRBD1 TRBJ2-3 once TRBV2 TGTGCCAGCAGGCTTACAGGGGGCTCAAGAGATACGCAGTATTTT CASRLTGGSRDTQYF
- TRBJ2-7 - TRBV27 TGTGCCAGCAGTTTATCGGGGGCGGTTGACGGGGCCAGCTACGAGCAGTACTTC CASSLSGAVDGASYEQYF
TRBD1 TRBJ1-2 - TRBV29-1 TGCAGCGTACAGGGGGCCTATGGCTACACCTTC CSVQGAYGYTF
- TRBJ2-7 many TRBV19 TGTGCCAGTAGTATAGTAGCCGGGGAAGTCCTATCCTACGAGCAGTACTTC CASSIVAGEVLSYEQYF
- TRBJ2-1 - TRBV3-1 TGTGCCAGCAGCCTTTGGAGCGCCTACAATGAGCAGTTCTTC CASSLWSAYNEQFF
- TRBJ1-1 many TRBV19 TGTGCCAGTAGTATTGGTACGACCCAGGGTACTACTGAAGCTTTCTTT CASSIGTTQGTTEAFF
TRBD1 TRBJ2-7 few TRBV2 TGTGCCAGCACGCCTCGGACAGGTCGCTACGAGCAGTACTTC CASTPRTGRYEQYF
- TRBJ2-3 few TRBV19 TGTGCCAGTAAAACCACAGATACGCAGTATTTT CASKTTDTQYF
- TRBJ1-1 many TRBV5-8 TGTGCCAGCAGCTTCCAGGGGAAGGGTGAAGCTTTCTTT CASSFQGKGEAFF
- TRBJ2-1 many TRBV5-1 TGCGCCAGCAGCTTGTCCGGGGAGCAGTTCTTC CASSLSGEQFF
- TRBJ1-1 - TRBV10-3 TGTGCCATCAGTGAGGTAGGGATGAACACTGAAGCTTTCTTT CAISEVGMNTEAFF
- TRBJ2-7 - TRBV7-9 TGTGCCAGCAGACCTAAGGGACGGTTCTACGAGCAGTACTTC CASRPKGRFYEQYF
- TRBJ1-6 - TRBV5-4 TGTGCCAGCAGCTTGATGGGACCTCCAGGGACTTCACCCCTCCACTTT CASSLMGPPGTSPLHF
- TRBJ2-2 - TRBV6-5 TGTGCCAGCAGTTACCGTTCCCCGAACACCGGGGAGCTGTTTTTT CASSYRSPNTGELFF
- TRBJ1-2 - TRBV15 TGTGCCACCAGCAGTTTACAGGAGACCTATGGCTACACCTTC CATSSLQETYGYTF
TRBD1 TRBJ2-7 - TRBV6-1 TGTGCCAGCATCTCCCCGACAGGGCTGACCTACGAGCAGTACTTC CASISPTGLTYEQYF
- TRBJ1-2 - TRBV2 TGTGCCAGCAGGGAAAGGGCCCTGGGATATGGCTACACCTTC CASRERALGYGYTF
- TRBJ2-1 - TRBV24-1 TGTGCCACCAGTGACTCAAGGGCGATTGAGCAGTTCTTC CATSDSRAIEQFF
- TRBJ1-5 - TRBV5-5 TGTGCCAGCAGCTCCACGTCGAGCAATCAGCCCCAGCATTTT CASSSTSSNQPQHF
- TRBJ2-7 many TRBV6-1 TGTGCCAGCAGCGACCTGGGACAGCAGTACTTC CASSDLGQQYF
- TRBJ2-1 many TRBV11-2 TGTGCCAGCAGCTTTCGGAGGGGGCAGTTCTTC CASSFRRGQFF
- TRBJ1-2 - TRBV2 TGTGCCAGCAGTGAAACCAACCGTAACTATGGCTACACCTTC CASSETNRNYGYTF
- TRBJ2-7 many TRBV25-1 TGTGCCAGCAGTGCACTTTATTCGGGATCTTCGGACTACGAGCAGTACTTC CASSALYSGSSDYEQYF
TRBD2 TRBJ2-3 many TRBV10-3 TGTGCCATCAGTGATGATTCTAGCGGGGGGGCGGTAGATACGCAGTATTTT CAISDDSSGGAVDTQYF
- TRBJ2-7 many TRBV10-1 TGCGCCAGCAGTGAGATAGGCTCCGAGCAGTACTTC CASSEIGSEQYF
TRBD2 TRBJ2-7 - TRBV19 TGTGCCAGTAGCGCGACTAGCGGGAGCGGCGAGCAGTACTTC CASSATSGSGEQYF